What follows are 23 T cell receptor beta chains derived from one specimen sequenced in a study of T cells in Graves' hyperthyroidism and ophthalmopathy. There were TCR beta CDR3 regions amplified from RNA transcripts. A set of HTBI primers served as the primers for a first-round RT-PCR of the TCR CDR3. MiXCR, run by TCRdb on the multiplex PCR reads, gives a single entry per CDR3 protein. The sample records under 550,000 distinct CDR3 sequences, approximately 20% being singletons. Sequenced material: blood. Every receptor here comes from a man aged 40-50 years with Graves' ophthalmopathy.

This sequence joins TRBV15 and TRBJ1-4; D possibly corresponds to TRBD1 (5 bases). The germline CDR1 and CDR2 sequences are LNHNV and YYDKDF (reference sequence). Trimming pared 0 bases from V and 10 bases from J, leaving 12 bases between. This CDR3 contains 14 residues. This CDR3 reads CATSRDRGRVKLFF. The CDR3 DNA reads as TGTGCCACCAGCAGAGATCGGGGGAGAGTAAAACTGTTTTTT.

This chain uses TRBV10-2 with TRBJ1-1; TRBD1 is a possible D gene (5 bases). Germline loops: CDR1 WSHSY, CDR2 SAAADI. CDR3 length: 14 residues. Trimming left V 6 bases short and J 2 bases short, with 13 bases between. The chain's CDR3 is CASRSPTVNTEAFF. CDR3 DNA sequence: TGCGCCAGCAGATCCCCGACAGTTAACACTGAAGCTTTCTTT.

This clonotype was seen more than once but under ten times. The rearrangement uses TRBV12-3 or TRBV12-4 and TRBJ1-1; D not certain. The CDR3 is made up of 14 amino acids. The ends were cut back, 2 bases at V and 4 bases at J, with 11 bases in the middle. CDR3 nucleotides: TGTGCCAGCAGTTTAAGGGAAGGCCTCACTGAAGCTTTCTTT. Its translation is CASSLREGLTEAFF.

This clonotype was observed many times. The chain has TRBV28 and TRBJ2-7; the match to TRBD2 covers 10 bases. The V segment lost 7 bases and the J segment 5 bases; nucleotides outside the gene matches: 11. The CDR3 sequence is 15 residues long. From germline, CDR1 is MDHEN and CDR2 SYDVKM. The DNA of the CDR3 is TGTGCCAGCAACCTTAGCGGGAGGAAATCCCACGAGCAGTACTTC. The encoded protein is CASNLSGRKSHEQYF. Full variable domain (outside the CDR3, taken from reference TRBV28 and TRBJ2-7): DVKVTQSSRYLVKRTGEKVFLECVQDMDHENMFWYRQDPGLGLRLIYFSYDVKMKEKGDIPEGYSVSREKKERFSLILESASTNQTSMYLCASNLSGRKSHEQYFGPGTRLTVT.

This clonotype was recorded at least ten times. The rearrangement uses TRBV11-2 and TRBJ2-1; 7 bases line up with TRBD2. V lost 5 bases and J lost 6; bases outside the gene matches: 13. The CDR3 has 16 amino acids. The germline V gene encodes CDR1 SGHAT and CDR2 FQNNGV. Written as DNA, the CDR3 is TGTGCCAGCAGCCTCAATCGCGCTGGGGGGGGCAATGAGCAGTTCTTC. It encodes CASSLNRAGGGNEQFF. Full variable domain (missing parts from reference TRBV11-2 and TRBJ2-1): EAGVAQSPRYKIIEKRQSVAFWCNPISGHATLYWYQQILGQGPKLLIQFQNNGVVDDSQLPKDRFSAERLKGVDSTLKIQPAKLEDSAVYLCASSLNRAGGGNEQFFGPGTRLTVL.

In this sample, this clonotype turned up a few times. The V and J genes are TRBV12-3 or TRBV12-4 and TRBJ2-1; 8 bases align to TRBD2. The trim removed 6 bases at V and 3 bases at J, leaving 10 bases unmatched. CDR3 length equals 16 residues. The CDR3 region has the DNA TGTGCCAGCAGCCTAATACAAGCGGGAGACTACAATGAGCAGTTCTTC. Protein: CASSLIQAGDYNEQFF.

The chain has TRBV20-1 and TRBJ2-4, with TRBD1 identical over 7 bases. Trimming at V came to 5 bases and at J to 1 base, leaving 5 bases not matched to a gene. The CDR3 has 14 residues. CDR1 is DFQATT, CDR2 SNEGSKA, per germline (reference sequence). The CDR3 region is CSAVQGTAKNIQYF. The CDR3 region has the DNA TGCAGTGCTGTACAGGGGACCGCCAAAAACATTCAGTACTTC.

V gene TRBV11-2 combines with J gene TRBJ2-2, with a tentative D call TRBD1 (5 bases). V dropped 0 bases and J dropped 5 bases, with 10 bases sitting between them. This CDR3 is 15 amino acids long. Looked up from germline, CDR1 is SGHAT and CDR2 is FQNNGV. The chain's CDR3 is CASSLEGRRTGELFF. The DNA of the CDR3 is TGTGCCAGCAGCTTAGAGGGGCGTAGGACCGGGGAGCTGTTTTTT.

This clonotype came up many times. CDR3: CSASALGGPSTDTQYF. The CDR3 DNA reads TGCAGTGCTAGCGCCCTAGGGGGCCCTAGCACAGATACGCAGTATTTT. V is TRBV20-1 and J is TRBJ2-3; 7 positions agree with TRBD1. Germline V gene sequence: CDR1 DFQATT, CDR2 SNEGSKA (reference sequence). The V segment lost 3 bases and the J segment 0 bases; nucleotides outside the gene matches: 9. This CDR3 comprises 16 residues.

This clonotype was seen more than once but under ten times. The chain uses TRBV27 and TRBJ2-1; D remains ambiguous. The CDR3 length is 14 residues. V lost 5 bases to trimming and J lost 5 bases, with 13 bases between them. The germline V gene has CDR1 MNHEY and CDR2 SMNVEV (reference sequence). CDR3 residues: CASSPDPDDNEQFF. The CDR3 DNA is TGTGCCAGCAGTCCTGACCCCGACGACAATGAGCAGTTCTTC.

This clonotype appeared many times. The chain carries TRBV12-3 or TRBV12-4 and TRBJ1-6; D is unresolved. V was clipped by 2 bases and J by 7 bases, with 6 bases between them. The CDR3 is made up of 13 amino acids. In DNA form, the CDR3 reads TGTGCCAGCAGTTTATGGCCGAATTCACCCCTCCACTTT. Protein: CASSLWPNSPLHF.

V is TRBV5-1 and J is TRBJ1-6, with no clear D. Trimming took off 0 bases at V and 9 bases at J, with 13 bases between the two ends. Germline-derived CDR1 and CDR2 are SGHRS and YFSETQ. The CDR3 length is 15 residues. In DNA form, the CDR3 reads TGCGCCAGCAGCTTGGTAGTAGGGAGTTCTTCACCCCTCCACTTT. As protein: CASSLVVGSSSPLHF.

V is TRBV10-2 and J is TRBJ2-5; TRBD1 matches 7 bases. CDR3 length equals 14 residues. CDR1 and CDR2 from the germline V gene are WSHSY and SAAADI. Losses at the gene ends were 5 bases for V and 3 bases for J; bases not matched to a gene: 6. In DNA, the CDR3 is TGCGCCAGCAGTTTGACAGGGTCCAAAGAGACCCAGTACTTC. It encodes CASSLTGSKETQYF.

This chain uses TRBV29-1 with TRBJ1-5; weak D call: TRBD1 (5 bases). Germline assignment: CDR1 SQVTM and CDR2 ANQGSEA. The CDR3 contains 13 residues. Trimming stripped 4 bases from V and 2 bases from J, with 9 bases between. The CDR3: CSVAPGGNQPQHF. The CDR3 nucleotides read TGCAGCGTTGCTCCGGGGGGCAATCAGCCCCAGCATTTT. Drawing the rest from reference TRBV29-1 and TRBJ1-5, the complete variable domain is SAVISQKPSRDICQRGTSLTIQCQVDSQVTMMFWYRQQPGQSLTLIATANQGSEATYESGFVIDKFPISRPNLTFSTLTVSNMSPEDSSIYLCSVAPGGNQPQHFGDGTRLSIL.

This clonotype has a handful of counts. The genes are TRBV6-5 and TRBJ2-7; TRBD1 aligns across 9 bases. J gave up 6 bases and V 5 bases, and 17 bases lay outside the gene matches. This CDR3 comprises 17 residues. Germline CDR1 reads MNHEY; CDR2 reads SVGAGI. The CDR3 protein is CASSPNSLGTGFGEQYF. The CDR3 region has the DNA TGTGCCAGCAGTCCTAACTCCTTAGGGACAGGGTTTGGCGAGCAGTACTTC.

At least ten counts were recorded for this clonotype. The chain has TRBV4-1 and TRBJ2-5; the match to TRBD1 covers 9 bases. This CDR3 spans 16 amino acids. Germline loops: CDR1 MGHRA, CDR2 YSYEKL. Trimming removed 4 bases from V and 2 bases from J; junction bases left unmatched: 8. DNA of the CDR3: TGCGCCAGCAGCCGGGGACAGGGAGGCCCACAAGAGACCCAGTACTTC. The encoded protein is CASSRGQGGPQETQYF.

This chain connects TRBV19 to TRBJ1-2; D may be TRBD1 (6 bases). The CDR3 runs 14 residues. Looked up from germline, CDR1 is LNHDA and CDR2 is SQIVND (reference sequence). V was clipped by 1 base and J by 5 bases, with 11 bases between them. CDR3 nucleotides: TGTGCCAGTAGTATAGGCGGAGGGGGATATGGCTACACCTTC. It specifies CASSIGGGGYGYTF.

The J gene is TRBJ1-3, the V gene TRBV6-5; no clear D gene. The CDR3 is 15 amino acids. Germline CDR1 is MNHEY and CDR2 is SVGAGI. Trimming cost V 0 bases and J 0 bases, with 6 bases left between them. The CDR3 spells CASSYSASSGNTIYF. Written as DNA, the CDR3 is TGTGCCAGCAGTTACTCGGCCAGCTCTGGAAACACCATATATTTT.

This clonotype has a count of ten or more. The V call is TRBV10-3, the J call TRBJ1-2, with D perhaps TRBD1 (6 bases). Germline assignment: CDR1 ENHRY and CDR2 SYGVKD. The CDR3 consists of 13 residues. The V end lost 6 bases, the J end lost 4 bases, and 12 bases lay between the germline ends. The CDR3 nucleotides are TGTGCCATCAGGGACAGATCGTTCTATGGCTACACCTTC. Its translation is CAIRDRSFYGYTF.

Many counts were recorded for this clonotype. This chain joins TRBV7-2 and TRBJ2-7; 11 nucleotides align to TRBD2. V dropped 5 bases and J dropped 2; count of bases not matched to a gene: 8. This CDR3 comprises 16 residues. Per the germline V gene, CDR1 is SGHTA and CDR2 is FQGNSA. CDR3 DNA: TGTGCCAGCAGCCAACCGACTAGCGGGAATCCCTACGAGCAGTACTTC. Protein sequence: CASSQPTSGNPYEQYF.

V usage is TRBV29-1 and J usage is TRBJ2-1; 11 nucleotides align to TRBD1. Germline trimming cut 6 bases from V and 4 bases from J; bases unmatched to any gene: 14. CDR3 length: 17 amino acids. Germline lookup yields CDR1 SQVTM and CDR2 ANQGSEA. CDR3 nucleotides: TGCAGCGTCGCTGGGGCCAACCGGGACAGGGGGTACAATGAGCAGTTCTTC. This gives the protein CSVAGANRDRGYNEQFF.

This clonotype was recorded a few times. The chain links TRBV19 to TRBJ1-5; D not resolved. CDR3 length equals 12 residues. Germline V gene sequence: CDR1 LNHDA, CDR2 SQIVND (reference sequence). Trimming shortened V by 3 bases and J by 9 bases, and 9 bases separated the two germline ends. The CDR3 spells CASSMGRWPQHF. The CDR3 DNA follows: TGTGCCAGTAGTATGGGGAGGTGGCCCCAGCATTTT.

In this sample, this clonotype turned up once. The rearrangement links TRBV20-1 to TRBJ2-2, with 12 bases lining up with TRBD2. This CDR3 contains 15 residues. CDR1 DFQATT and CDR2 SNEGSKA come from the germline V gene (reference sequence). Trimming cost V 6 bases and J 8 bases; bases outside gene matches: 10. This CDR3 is CSAKLAGGLVGELFF. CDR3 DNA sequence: TGCAGTGCGAAACTAGCGGGAGGATTGGTAGGGGAGCTGTTTTTT.